This entry concerns a single T cell receptor (beta chain). Antigen: not known. These data come from a study of T cell repertoires in cytomegalovirus infection. CDR3 length: 14 residues. Germline CDR1 is DFQATT and CDR2 is SNEGSKA (reference sequence). Germline trimming cut 8 bases from V and 3 bases from J; bases unmatched to any gene: 6. MiXCR, run by TCRdb on the reads, gives a single entry per CDR3 protein. The sample contains 350,000 to 550,000 distinct CDR3 sequences, under 40% of which appear only once. Study outcomes and limitations: Summed frequency of public TCR beta families distinguished CMV carriers with the relevant HLA. Across the ex vivo response, the dominant clonotypes were HLA-C-restricted CMV-specific TCR beta clonotypes.

The sequenced sample consisted of PBMCs. The chain uses TRBV20-1 and TRBJ2-1, with TRBD1 identical over 11 bases. This receptor was obtained from a human donor in good health (CMV status not recorded). Some clones in this sample may be carry-over from other donors' samples. Written as DNA, the CDR3 is TGCAGTTCCAGGGACAGGGGGTTCTACAATGAGCAGTTCTTC. Protein sequence: CSSRDRGFYNEQFF.